One sample yielded the 6 T cell receptor beta chains listed below, sequenced in a study of cytomegalovirus exposure and HLA in healthy donors. The PCR had 60 Vbeta and 13 Jbeta primers. Here immunoSEQ multiplex PCR was the method, and the copy in TCRdb shows in-frame clones only, minus some. The sample yields tens of thousands of clones, over 70% seen once. The sample consisted of PBMCs. All receptors come from a man aged 45-65 years in good health and CMV-seropositive.

The chain couples TRBV19 to TRBJ2-7, with TRBD2 as a possible D gene (6 bases). V was shortened by 11 bases and J by 6 bases, with 17 bases between the two germline ends. In germline, CDR1 is LNHDA, CDR2 SQIVND (reference sequence). This CDR3 spans 12 amino acids. The CDR3 DNA reads TGTGCCTCCGCTGGGGCGGGAAGCGAGCAGTACTTC. Protein sequence: CASAGAGSEQYF.

The V gene is TRBV18, the J gene TRBJ2-3; D unclear. The germline V gene has CDR1 KGHSH and CDR2 LQKENI. Trimming removed 3 bases from V and 6 bases from J, with 7 bases in between. This CDR3 has 12 amino acids. The CDR3 protein is CASSPSGDTQYF. The CDR3 DNA sequence: TGTGCCAGCTCACCCTCCGGGGATACGCAGTATTTT.

The rearrangement links TRBV7-9 to TRBJ2-7, with 8 bases aligning to TRBD2. CDR1 SEHNR and CDR2 FQNEAQ come from the germline V gene (reference sequence). The J segment lost 3 bases and the V segment lost 2 bases, leaving 9 bases of the junction unmatched. This CDR3 is built from 16 residues. The CDR3, as DNA: TGTGCCAGCAGCTTAATCGTGACGGGAGGGTTCTACGAGCAGTACTTC. Encoded protein: CASSLIVTGGFYEQYF.

The chain employs TRBV6-6 and TRBJ2-1; TRBD1 matches 10 bases. There are 16 residues in the CDR3. Germline assignment: CDR1 MNHNY and CDR2 SVGAGI (reference sequence). With 3 bases clipped from V and 9 bases from J, the junction kept 11 bases outside the gene matches. This chain's CDR3 is CASSYATGGSSLEQFF. The CDR3 DNA is TGTGCCAGCAGTTATGCGACAGGGGGCTCGTCACTTGAGCAGTTCTTC.

This chain joins TRBV2 and TRBJ2-1, with D unclear. Germline lookup yields CDR1 SNHLY and CDR2 FYNNEI. There are 10 residues in the CDR3. Deletions cut 9 bases from V and 6 bases from J, with 6 bases between. Here the CDR3 reads CASLRNEQFF. As DNA, the CDR3 is TGTGCCAGTCTACGCAATGAGCAGTTCTTC.

This sequence joins TRBV6-4 and TRBJ2-2, with D perhaps matching TRBD1 (6 bases). V was clipped by 4 bases and J by 1 base, with 10 bases between them. Germline loops: CDR1 MRHNA, CDR2 SNTAGT. The CDR3 has 15 residues. The CDR3 sequence: CASSVGTWNTGELFF. The CDR3 nucleotides are TGTGCCAGCAGTGTGGGGACATGGAACACCGGGGAGCTGTTTTTT.